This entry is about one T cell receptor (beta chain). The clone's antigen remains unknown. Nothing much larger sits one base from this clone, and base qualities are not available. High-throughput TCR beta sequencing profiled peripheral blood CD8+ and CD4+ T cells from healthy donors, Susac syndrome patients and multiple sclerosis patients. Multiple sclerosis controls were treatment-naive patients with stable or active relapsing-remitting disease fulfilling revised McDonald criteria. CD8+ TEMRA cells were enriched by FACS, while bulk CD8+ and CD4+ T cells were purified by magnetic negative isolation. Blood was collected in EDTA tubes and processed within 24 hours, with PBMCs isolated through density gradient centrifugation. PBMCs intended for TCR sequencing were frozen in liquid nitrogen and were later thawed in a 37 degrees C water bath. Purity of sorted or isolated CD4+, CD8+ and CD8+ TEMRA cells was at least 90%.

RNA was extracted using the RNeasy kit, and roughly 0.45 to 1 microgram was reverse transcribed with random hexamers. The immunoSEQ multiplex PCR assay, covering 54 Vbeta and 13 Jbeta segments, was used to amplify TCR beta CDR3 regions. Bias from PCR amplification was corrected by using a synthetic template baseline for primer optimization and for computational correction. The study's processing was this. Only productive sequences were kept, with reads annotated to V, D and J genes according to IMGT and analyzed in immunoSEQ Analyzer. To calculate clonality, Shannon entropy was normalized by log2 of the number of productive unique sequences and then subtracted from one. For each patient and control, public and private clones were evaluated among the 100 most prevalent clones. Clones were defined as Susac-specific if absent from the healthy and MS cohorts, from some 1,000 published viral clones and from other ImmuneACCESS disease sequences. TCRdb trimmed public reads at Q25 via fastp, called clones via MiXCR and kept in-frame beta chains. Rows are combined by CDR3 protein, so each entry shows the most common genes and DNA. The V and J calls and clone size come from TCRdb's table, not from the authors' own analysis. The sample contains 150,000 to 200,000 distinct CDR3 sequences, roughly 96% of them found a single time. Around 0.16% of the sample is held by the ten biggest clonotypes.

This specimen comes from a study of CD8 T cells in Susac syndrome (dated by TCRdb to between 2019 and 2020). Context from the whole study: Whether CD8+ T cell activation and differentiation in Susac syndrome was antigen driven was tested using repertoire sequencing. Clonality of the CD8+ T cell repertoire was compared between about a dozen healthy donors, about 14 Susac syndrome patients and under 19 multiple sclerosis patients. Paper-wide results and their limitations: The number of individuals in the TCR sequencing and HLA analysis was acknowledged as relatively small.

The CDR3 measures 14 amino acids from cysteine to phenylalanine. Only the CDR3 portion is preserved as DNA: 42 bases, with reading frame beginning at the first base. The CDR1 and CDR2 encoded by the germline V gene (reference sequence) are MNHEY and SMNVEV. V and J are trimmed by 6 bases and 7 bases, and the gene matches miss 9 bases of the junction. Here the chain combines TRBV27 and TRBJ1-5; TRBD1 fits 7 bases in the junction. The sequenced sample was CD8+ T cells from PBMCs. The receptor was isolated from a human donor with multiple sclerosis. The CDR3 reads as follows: CASSPQGGAQPQHF. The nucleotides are TGTGCCAGCAGCCCCCAGGGGGGGGCGCAGCCCCAGCATTTT.